The 32 T cell receptor beta chains in this list originate from one sample, sequenced in a study of blood T cell repertoires in COVID-19. Profiling relied on immunoSEQ multiplex PCR, and the TCRdb table lists in-frame clones only, not all of them. The table has fewer than 450,000 clones, approximately 90% seen once. The sequenced sample was PBMCs or T cells enriched from blood (not recorded which). These receptors all come from a young woman who had recovered from COVID-19.

The chain couples TRBV7-9 to TRBJ1-1; unclear D gene. V gave up 5 bases and J gave up 1 base, with 14 bases separating them. The CDR3 is made up of 15 amino acids. Germline V lookup: CDR1 SEHNR, CDR2 FQNEAQ (reference sequence). CDR3 in DNA: TGTGCCAGCAGCCCCCCCTCGACGGGGAACACTGAAGCTTTCTTT. Its protein product is CASSPPSTGNTEAFF.

In its sample, this clone was seen a few times. The chain joins TRBV5-4 to TRBJ1-2; D is undetermined. Germline CDR1 and CDR2: SGHNT and YYREEE (reference sequence). The CDR3 spans 12 residues. V lost 6 bases, J lost 7 bases, and 13 bases lay in between. The CDR3 DNA sequence: TGTGCCAGCACCTCTATTGCGGGTGGCTACACCTTC. Encoded protein: CASTSIAGGYTF.

V and J are TRBV7-9 and TRBJ2-2, with 7 bases identical to TRBD1. J was trimmed by 5 bases and V by 2 bases; bases with no gene match: 8. The CDR3 is 16 residues long. Germline V gene lookup returns CDR1 SEHNR and CDR2 FQNEAQ (reference sequence). CDR3 protein: CASSLIKTGTTGELFF. The CDR3 DNA reads as TGTGCCAGCAGCTTAATCAAGACAGGGACAACCGGGGAGCTGTTTTTT.

The chain joins TRBV18 to TRBJ1-4; D call uncertain. The CDR3 length is 14 residues. V shed 4 bases and J shed 4 bases, with 10 bases lying between them. Germline V gene data show CDR1 as KGHSH and CDR2 as LQKENI. For the CDR3, the DNA is TGTGCCAGCTCACGACGGGAGAATAATGAAAAACTGTTTTTT. The encoded protein is CASSRRENNEKLFF. Together with reference TRBV18 and TRBJ1-4, the CDR3 gives the full variable domain: NAGVMQNPRHLVRRRGQEARLRCSPMKGHSHVYWYRQLPEEGLKFMVYLQKENIIDESGMPKERFSAEFPKEGPSILRIQQVVRGDSAAYFCASSRRENNEKLFFGSGTQLSVL.

The V call is TRBV27, the J call TRBJ1-2; TRBD1 is a possible D gene (6 bases). The CDR3 consists of 13 residues. The V gene's germline CDR1 is MNHEY and CDR2 SMNVEV (reference sequence). V shed 2 bases and J shed 5 bases, with 9 bases lying between them. CDR3 loop: CASSLRGAYGYTF. CDR3 in DNA: TGTGCCAGCAGTTTACGGGGGGCGTATGGCTACACCTTC.

This chain connects TRBV6-5 to TRBJ2-5; 8 bases agree with TRBD2. Germline CDR1 is MNHEY and CDR2 is SVGAGI. This CDR3 has 13 residues. With 5 bases clipped from V and 5 bases from J, the junction kept 4 bases outside the gene matches. CDR3 amino acids: CASSRGGVETQYF. CDR3 bases: TGTGCCAGCAGTCGGGGGGGAGTCGAGACCCAGTACTTC.

The chain links TRBV2 to TRBJ1-6; TRBD1 is a possible D gene (5 bases). V was trimmed by 11 bases and J by 1 base, leaving 9 bases between them. The CDR3 runs to 13 residues. The germline gives CDR1 SNHLY, CDR2 FYNNEI. CDR3 in DNA: TGTGCCTCGGGGGGATCCTATAATTCACCCCTCCACTTT. Translation: CASGGSYNSPLHF.

The chain recombines TRBV30 with TRBJ2-3; tentative D call: TRBD1 (5 bases). The V end was cut by 3 bases, the J end by 11 bases, with 15 bases between. Germline CDR1 and CDR2: GTSNPN and SVGIG (reference sequence). The CDR3 is 12 residues long. CDR3 in amino acids: CAWSRTGWGQYF. As DNA, the CDR3 is TGTGCCTGGAGCCGTACAGGCTGGGGGCAGTATTTT.

The chain joins TRBV6-5 to TRBJ2-7; 12 bases agree with TRBD1. CDR3 size: 15 residues. Per the germline V gene, CDR1 is MNHEY and CDR2 is SVGAGI. The ends lost 2 bases at V and 5 bases at J; junction bases unmatched: 4. CDR3 bases: TGTGCCAGCAGTTACAGTGGGACAGGGGGCCACGAGCAGTACTTC. Translation: CASSYSGTGGHEQYF.

The rearrangement joins TRBV28 to TRBJ2-1; the match to TRBD1 covers 8 bases. Per the germline V gene, CDR1 is MDHEN and CDR2 is SYDVKM. V dropped 6 bases and J dropped 4; count of bases not matched to a gene: 8. The CDR3 is 15 amino acids. The CDR3 DNA follows: TGTGCCAGCAGGCCCGACAGGGGACCTTACAATGAGCAGTTCTTC. Amino acid sequence: CASRPDRGPYNEQFF.

V gene TRBV15 combines with J gene TRBJ2-3; no firm D call. Trimming removed 3 bases at V and 2 bases at J, with 12 bases between. The CDR3 is made up of 15 amino acids. Germline V gene data show CDR1 as LNHNV and CDR2 as YYDKDF (reference sequence). CDR3 sequence reads: CATSRAPTPTDTQYF. For the CDR3, the DNA is TGTGCCACCAGCAGGGCCCCAACCCCCACAGATACGCAGTATTTT.

This sequence joins TRBV7-9 and TRBJ1-1; 8 bases map to TRBD1. The CDR3 runs 13 residues. The V gene end was trimmed by 8 bases and the J gene end by 3 bases; junction bases not matched to a gene: 5. CDR1 SEHNR and CDR2 FQNEAQ come from the germline V gene (reference sequence). CDR3 region: CASGTGGYTEAFF. The CDR3 bases are TGTGCCAGCGGGACAGGAGGTTACACTGAAGCTTTCTTT.

J is TRBJ2-3 and V is TRBV7-2; D remains unclear. CDR3 length: 17 amino acids. Germline V gene lookup returns CDR1 SGHTA and CDR2 FQGNSA. Trimming stripped 5 bases from V and 0 bases from J, with 18 bases between. DNA of the CDR3: TGTGCCAGCAGCCTTAGACGGAGAGTCTCTAGCACAGATACGCAGTATTTT. It is translated as CASSLRRRVSSTDTQYF.

The chain combines TRBV7-9 with TRBJ2-7; D is perhaps TRBD1 (6 bases). V dropped 5 bases and J dropped 1 base, with 15 bases sitting between them. Germline-derived CDR1 and CDR2 are SEHNR and FQNEAQ (reference sequence). CDR3 length: 15 amino acids. The CDR3, as DNA: TGTGCCAGCAGCCCTCCCACAGGGCGGTCCTACGAGCAGTACTTC. As protein: CASSPPTGRSYEQYF.

This sequence joins TRBV30 and TRBJ1-2; TRBD1 might be the D (6 bases). CDR1 GTSNPN and CDR2 SVGIG come from the germline V gene (reference sequence). Trimming stripped 2 bases from V and 8 bases from J, with 12 bases between. This CDR3 has 12 residues. This CDR3 reads CAWSWTAWGYTF. CDR3 sequence (DNA): TGTGCCTGGAGTTGGACAGCCTGGGGCTACACCTTC.

The chain links TRBV7-2 to TRBJ2-5; 7 bases are shared with TRBD1. This CDR3 is 13 amino acids long. Germline lookup yields CDR1 SGHTA and CDR2 FQGNSA. V gave up 3 bases and J gave up 4 bases; unmatched junction bases: 2. The DNA of the CDR3 is TGTGCCAGCAGCTTGGGACAGTTAGAGACCCAGTACTTC. Encoded protein: CASSLGQLETQYF.

This sequence joins TRBV30 and TRBJ2-7, with 7 positions matching TRBD2. The CDR3 extends over 14 amino acids. Germline V CDR1 and CDR2: GTSNPN, SVGIG (reference sequence). The J segment lost 2 bases and the V segment lost 7 bases, leaving 11 bases of the junction unmatched. The CDR3 reads CAFERRGGAYEQYF. DNA for the CDR3: TGTGCCTTCGAAAGGCGGGGAGGGGCCTACGAGCAGTACTTC.

The chain links TRBV5-5 to TRBJ2-2; TRBD1 is a possible D gene (5 bases). V was cut by 1 base and J by 8 bases, with 9 bases left in between. In germline, CDR1 is SGHKS, CDR2 YYEKEE (reference sequence). CDR3 length equals 13 residues. CDR3 amino acids: CASSLLGAGELFF. DNA for the CDR3: TGTGCCAGCAGCTTGTTAGGGGCAGGGGAGCTGTTTTTT.

This clone was found a few times. The chain employs TRBV12-3 or TRBV12-4 and TRBJ2-7, with D unclear. This CDR3 comprises 12 residues. V lost 5 bases and J 6 bases, leaving 11 bases between the germline ends. CDR3 nucleotide sequence: TGTGCCAGCAGTCCCTCTATAGCCGAGCAGTACTTC. Translated: CASSPSIAEQYF.

The rearrangement joins TRBV29-1 to TRBJ2-5; TRBD1 matches 7 bases. CDR1 and CDR2 (germline): SQVTM, ANQGSEA. V lost 7 bases, J lost 5 bases, and 4 bases stayed unmatched. This CDR3 is built from 11 residues. In nucleotides, the CDR3 is TGCAGCGGCGACAGGGTCGAGACCCAGTACTTC. It translates to CSGDRVETQYF.

The chain joins TRBV30 to TRBJ1-2; 9 nucleotides align to TRBD1. Germline CDR1 reads GTSNPN; CDR2 reads SVGIG (reference sequence). This CDR3 region has 15 residues. After removal of 4 bases from V and 4 bases from J, the junction contained 10 bases not matched to a gene. The CDR3 DNA is TGTGCCTGGACCCTCCGGGACAGGGAATCCTATGGCTACACCTTC. This gives the protein CAWTLRDRESYGYTF.

The V and J genes are TRBV2 and TRBJ1-2; 10 nucleotides agree with TRBD1. This CDR3 spans 15 amino acids. V was clipped by 4 bases and J by 5 bases; unmatched bases: 7. Germline V lookup: CDR1 SNHLY, CDR2 FYNNEI. The CDR3 reads CASSGQGALRYGYTF. CDR3 coding DNA: TGTGCCAGCAGTGGACAGGGGGCGCTTCGGTATGGCTACACCTTC.

The chain couples TRBV9 to TRBJ2-1, with 7 positions matching TRBD2. With 4 bases clipped from V and 7 bases from J, the junction kept 8 bases outside the gene matches. In germline, CDR1 is SGDLS, CDR2 YYNGEE. There are 14 residues in the CDR3. The CDR3 sequence is CASSWAGVFNEQFF. In DNA form, the CDR3 reads TGTGCCAGCAGCTGGGCGGGGGTCTTTAATGAGCAGTTCTTC. Supplemented by reference TRBV9 and TRBJ2-1, the full variable domain reads DSGVTQTPKHLITATGQRVTLRCSPRSGDLSVYWYQQSLDQGLQFLIQYYNGEERAKGNILERFSAQQFPDLHSELNLSSLELGDSALYFCASSWAGVFNEQFFGPGTRLTVL.

The CDR3 loop is CASSLRDRGRWYEQYF. CDR3 coding DNA: TGTGCCAGCAGTCTACGGGACAGGGGGCGATGGTACGAGCAGTACTTC. This rearrangement joins TRBV27 to TRBJ2-7; TRBD1 agrees at 12 bases. Germline CDR1 MNHEY, CDR2 SMNVEV (reference sequence). There are 16 residues in the CDR3. V lost 5 bases and J lost 4; bases outside the gene matches: 9.

The chain links TRBV7-9 to TRBJ1-1; TRBD1 might be the D (5 bases). The germline gives CDR1 SEHNR, CDR2 FQNEAQ (reference sequence). Trimming pared 5 bases from V and 4 bases from J, leaving 14 bases between. CDR3 length equals 14 residues. The chain's CDR3 is CASSPTGGSTEAFF. DNA for the CDR3: TGTGCCAGCAGCCCGACGGGGGGAAGCACTGAAGCTTTCTTT.

The rearrangement links TRBV19 to TRBJ2-2; 8 bases match TRBD2. CDR3 length equals 17 residues. Looked up from germline, CDR1 is LNHDA and CDR2 is SQIVND (reference sequence). Unmatched junction bases numbered 10, after V lost 7 bases and J lost 0 bases. DNA of the CDR3: TGTGCCAGTAAATTCGGGACTAGGGCCACGAACACCGGGGAGCTGTTTTTT. Translating gives CASKFGTRATNTGELFF.

The CDR3 reads CASRSGGSGDFWGQYF. The CDR3 bases are TGTGCCAGCAGATCGGGTGGTAGCGGGGACTTTTGGGGGCAGTATTTT. V and J are TRBV2 and TRBJ2-3; TRBD2 agrees at 8 bases. V trimming: 6 bases; J trimming: 11 bases; junction bases outside the gene matches: 19. Germline V gives CDR1 SNHLY, CDR2 FYNNEI. This CDR3 has 16 residues.

The V and J genes are TRBV4-3 and TRBJ2-6, with D perhaps matching TRBD2 (6 bases). V was shortened by 0 bases and J by 1 base, with 13 bases between the two germline ends. The germline gives CDR1 LGHNA, CDR2 YSLEER. There are 18 residues in the CDR3. CDR3 sequence (DNA): TGCGCCAGCAGCCAAGATCTTCTGGCGGGGTCTGGGGCCAACGTCCTGACTTTC. Protein: CASSQDLLAGSGANVLTF.

This rearrangement joins TRBV5-1 to TRBJ2-5, with 9 bases matching TRBD1. V was pared by 4 bases and J by 4 bases, with 14 bases of the junction left unmatched. Germline values: CDR1 SGHRS, CDR2 YFSETQ. This CDR3 has 17 residues. CDR3 region: CASSHLGNRGQRETQYF. Written as DNA, the CDR3 is TGCGCCAGCAGCCACTTAGGCAACAGGGGGCAGCGAGAGACCCAGTACTTC.

This chain joins TRBV5-1 and TRBJ1-1; 7 nucleotides match TRBD1. V trimming: 5 bases; J trimming: 1 base; junction bases outside the gene matches: 5. Germline V gives CDR1 SGHRS, CDR2 YFSETQ. CDR3 length equals 14 residues. The CDR3 DNA is TGCGCCAGCAGTTGGGGACAGAGGAACACTGAAGCTTTCTTT. Protein sequence: CASSWGQRNTEAFF.

This clone was found a few times. The V gene is TRBV19, the J gene TRBJ1-2, with D possibly TRBD1 on 6 matching bases. The CDR3 is 15 amino acids. The V and J ends lost 4 bases and 4 bases respectively, with 16 bases between them. The germline CDR1 and CDR2 sequences are LNHDA and SQIVND (reference sequence). The DNA for the CDR3 is TGTGCCAGTAGTAGGGACATTTCCGCGTTCTATGGCTACACCTTC. It yields the protein CASSRDISAFYGYTF.

The chain is built from TRBV6-5 and TRBJ1-2, with a weak D call TRBD1 (6 bases). The CDR3 is 15 residues long. Deletions cut 0 bases from V and 6 bases from J, with 14 bases between. Germline V lookup: CDR1 MNHEY, CDR2 SVGAGI. CDR3 DNA: TGTGCCAGCAGTTACTCGCAGGGGTTCAGGGATGGCTACACCTTC. This encodes CASSYSQGFRDGYTF.